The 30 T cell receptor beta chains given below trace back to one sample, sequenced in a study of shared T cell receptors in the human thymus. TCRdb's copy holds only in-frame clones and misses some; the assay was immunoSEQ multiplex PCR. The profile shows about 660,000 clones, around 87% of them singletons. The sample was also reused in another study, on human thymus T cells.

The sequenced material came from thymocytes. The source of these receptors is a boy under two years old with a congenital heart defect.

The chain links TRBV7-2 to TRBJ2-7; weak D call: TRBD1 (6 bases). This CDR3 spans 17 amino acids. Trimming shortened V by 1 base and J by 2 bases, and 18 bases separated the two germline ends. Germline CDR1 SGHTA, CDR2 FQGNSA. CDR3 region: CASSLVGATGNAYEQYF. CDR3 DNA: TGTGCCAGCAGCTTAGTTGGTGCGACAGGCAACGCCTACGAGCAGTACTTC.

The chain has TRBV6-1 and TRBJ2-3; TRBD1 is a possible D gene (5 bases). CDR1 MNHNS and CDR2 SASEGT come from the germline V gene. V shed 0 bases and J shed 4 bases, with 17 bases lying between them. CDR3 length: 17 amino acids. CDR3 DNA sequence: TGTGCCAGCAGTGAAGCGGTTTGGGGCCCCCCTCCAGATACGCAGTATTTT. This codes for CASSEAVWGPPPDTQYF.

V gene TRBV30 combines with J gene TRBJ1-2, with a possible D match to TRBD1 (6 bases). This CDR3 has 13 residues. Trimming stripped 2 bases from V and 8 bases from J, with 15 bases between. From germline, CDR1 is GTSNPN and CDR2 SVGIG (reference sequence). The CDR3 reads CAWSINYRVGYTF. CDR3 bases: TGTGCCTGGAGTATCAACTACAGGGTAGGCTACACCTTC.

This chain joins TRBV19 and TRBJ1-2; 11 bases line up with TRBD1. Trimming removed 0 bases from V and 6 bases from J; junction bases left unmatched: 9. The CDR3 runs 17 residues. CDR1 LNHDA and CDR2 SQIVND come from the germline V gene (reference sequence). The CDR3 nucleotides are TGTGCCAGTAGTATAGATCGGCTCGGACAGGGGGCCCATGGCTACACCTTC. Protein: CASSIDRLGQGAHGYTF.

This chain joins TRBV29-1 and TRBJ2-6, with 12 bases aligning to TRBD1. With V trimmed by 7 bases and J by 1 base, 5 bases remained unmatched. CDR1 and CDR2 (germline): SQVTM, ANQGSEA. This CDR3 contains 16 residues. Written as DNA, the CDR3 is TGCAGCGGAGGGACAGGGGGCGAGTCTGGGGCCAACGTCCTGACTTTC. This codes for CSGGTGGESGANVLTF.

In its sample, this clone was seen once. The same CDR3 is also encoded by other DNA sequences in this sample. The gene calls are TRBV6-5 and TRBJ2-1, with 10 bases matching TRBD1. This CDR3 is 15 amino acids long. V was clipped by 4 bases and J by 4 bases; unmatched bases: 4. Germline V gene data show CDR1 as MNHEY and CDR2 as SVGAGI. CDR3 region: CASSSPGQGYNEQFF. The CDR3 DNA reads TGTGCCAGCAGTTCCCCGGGACAGGGGTACAATGAGCAGTTCTTC.

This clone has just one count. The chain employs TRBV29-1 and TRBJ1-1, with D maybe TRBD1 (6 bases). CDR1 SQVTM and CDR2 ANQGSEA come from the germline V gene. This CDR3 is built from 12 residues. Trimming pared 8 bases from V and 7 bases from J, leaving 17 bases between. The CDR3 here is CSSRGGPSEAFF. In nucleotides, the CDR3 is TGCAGCTCTAGGGGGGGGCCGAGTGAAGCTTTCTTT.

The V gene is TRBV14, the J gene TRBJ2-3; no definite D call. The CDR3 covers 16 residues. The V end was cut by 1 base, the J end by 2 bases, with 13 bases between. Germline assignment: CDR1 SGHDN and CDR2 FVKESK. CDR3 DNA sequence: TGTGCCAGCAGCCAAGTCGGTAGCTCTCACACAGATACGCAGTATTTT. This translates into CASSQVGSSHTDTQYF.

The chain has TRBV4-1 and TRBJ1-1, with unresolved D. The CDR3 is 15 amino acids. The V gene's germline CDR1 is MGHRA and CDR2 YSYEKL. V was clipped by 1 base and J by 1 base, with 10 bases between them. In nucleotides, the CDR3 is TGCGCCAGCAGCCAAGGTAACGCAGGGAACACTGAAGCTTTCTTT. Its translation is CASSQGNAGNTEAFF.

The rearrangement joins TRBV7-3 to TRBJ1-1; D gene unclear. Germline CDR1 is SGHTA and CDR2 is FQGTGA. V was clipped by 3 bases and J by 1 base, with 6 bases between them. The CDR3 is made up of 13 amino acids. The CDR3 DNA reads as TGTGCCAGCAGCTTTTCCTGGAACACTGAAGCTTTCTTT. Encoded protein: CASSFSWNTEAFF.

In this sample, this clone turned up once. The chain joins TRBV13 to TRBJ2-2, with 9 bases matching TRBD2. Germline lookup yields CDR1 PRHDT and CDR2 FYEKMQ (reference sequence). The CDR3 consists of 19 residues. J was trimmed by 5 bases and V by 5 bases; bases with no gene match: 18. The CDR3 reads CASSRGDQREVGGTGELFF. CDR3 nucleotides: TGTGCCAGCAGCCGAGGCGACCAGCGGGAGGTGGGGGGGACCGGGGAGCTGTTTTTT.

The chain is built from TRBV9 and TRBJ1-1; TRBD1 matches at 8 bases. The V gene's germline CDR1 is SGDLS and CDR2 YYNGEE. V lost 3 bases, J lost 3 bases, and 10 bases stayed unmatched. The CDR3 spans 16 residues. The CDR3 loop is CASSDPRGRGDTEAFF. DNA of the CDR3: TGTGCCAGCAGCGACCCCAGGGGGCGCGGGGACACTGAAGCTTTCTTT. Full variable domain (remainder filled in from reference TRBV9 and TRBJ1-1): DSGVTQTPKHLITATGQRVTLRCSPRSGDLSVYWYQQSLDQGLQFLIQYYNGEERAKGNILERFSAQQFPDLHSELNLSSLELGDSALYFCASSDPRGRGDTEAFFGQGTRLTVV.

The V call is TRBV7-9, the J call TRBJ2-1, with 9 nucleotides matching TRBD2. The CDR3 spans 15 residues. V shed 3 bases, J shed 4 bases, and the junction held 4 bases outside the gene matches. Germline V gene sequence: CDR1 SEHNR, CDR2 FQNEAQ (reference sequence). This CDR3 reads CASSFGGRGYNEQFF. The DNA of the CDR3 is TGTGCCAGCAGCTTCGGCGGGAGGGGTTACAATGAGCAGTTCTTC.

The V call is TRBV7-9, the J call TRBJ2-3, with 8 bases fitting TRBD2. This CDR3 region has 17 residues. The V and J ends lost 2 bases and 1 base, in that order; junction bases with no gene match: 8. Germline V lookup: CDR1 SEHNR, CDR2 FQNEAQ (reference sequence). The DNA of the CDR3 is TGTGCCAGCAGCTTAATGGGGCGGGAGGAGGGCACAGATACGCAGTATTTT. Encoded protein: CASSLMGREEGTDTQYF.

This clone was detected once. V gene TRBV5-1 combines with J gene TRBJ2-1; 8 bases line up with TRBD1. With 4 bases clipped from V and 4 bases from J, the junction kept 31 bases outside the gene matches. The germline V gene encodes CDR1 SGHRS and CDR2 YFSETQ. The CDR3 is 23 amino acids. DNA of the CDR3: TGCGCCAGCAGCCTGCTCCCCCGGGACAGGAAGATACAGGGGGTACGTGCATACAATGAGCAGTTCTTC. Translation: CASSLLPRDRKIQGVRAYNEQFF.

The DNA of the CDR3 is TGTGCCACCCTGGCGGGGCCAGGCAATCAGCCCCAGCATTTT. It translates to CATLAGPGNQPQHF. This chain connects TRBV19 to TRBJ1-5, with a tentative D call TRBD1 (5 bases). The germline gives CDR1 LNHDA, CDR2 SQIVND (reference sequence). The CDR3 is 14 residues long. V lost 10 bases to trimming and J lost 2 bases, with 15 bases between them.

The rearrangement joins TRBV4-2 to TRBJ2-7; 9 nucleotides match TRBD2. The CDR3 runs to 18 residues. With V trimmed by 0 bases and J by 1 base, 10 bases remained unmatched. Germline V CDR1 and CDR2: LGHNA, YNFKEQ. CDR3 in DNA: TGTGCCAGCAGCCAAGATAGCCCGACTAGCGGATCATCCTACGAGCAGTACTTC. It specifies CASSQDSPTSGSSYEQYF.

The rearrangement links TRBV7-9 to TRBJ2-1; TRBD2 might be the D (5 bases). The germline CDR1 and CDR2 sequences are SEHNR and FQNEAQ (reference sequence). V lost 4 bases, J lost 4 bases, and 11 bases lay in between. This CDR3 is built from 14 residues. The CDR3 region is CASSWASPYNEQFF. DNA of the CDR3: TGTGCCAGCAGCTGGGCTAGCCCTTACAATGAGCAGTTCTTC.

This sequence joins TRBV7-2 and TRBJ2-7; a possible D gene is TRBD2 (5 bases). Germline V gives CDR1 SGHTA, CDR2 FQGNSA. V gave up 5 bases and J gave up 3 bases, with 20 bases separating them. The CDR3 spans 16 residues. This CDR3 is CASSLKFGGLCYEQYF. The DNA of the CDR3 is TGTGCCAGCAGCCTCAAGTTCGGCGGGCTTTGCTACGAGCAGTACTTC.

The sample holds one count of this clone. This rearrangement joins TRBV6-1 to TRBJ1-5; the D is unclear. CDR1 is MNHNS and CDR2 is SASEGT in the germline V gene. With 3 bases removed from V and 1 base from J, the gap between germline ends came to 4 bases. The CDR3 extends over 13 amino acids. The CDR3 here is CASSEGSNQPQHF. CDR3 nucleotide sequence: TGTGCCAGCAGTGAGGGCAGCAATCAGCCCCAGCATTTT.

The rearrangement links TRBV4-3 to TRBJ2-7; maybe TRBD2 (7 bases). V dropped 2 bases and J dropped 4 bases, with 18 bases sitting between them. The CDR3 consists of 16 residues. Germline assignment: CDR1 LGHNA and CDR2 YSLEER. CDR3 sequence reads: CASSQFAGEGLYEQYF. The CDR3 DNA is TGCGCCAGCAGCCAATTCGCAGGGGAGGGTCTTTACGAGCAGTACTTC.

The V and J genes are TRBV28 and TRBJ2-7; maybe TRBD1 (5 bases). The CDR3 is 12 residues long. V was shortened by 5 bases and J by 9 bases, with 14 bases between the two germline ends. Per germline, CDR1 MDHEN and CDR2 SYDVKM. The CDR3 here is CASSDRDFGQYF. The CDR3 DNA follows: TGTGCCAGCAGTGACAGAGACTTTGGGCAGTACTTC.

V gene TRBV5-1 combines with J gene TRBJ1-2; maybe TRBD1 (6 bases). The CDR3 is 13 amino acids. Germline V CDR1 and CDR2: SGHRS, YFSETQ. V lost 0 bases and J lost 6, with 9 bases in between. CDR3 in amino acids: CASSLGGQHGYTF. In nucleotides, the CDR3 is TGCGCCAGCAGCTTGGGAGGACAGCATGGCTACACCTTC. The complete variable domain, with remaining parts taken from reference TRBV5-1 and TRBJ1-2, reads KAGVTQTPRYLIKTRGQQVTLSCSPISGHRSVSWYQQTPGQGLQFLFEYFSETQRNKGNFPGRFSGRQFSNSRSEMNVSTLELGDSALYLCASSLGGQHGYTFGSGTRLTVV.

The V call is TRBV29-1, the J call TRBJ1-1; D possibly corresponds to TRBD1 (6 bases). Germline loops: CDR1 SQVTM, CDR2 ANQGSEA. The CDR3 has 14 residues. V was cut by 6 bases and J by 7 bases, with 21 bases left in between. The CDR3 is CSVHPPGGRDEAFF. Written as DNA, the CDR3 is TGCAGCGTACATCCGCCCGGGGGGCGAGATGAAGCTTTCTTT. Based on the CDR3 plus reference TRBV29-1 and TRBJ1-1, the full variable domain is SAVISQKPSRDICQRGTSLTIQCQVDSQVTMMFWYRQQPGQSLTLIATANQGSEATYESGFVIDKFPISRPNLTFSTLTVSNMSPEDSSIYLCSVHPPGGRDEAFFGQGTRLTVV.

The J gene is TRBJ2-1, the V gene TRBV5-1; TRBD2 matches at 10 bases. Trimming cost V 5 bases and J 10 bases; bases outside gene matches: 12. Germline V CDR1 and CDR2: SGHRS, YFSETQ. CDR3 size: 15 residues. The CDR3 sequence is CASSFGEREGLEQFF. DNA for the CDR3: TGCGCCAGCAGTTTTGGGGAGCGGGAGGGCCTCGAGCAGTTCTTC.

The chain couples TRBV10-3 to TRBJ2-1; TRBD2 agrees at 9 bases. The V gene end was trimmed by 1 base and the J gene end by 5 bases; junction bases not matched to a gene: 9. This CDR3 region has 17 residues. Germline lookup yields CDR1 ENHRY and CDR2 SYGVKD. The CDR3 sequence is CAISEWGEREAHNEQFF. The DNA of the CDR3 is TGTGCCATCAGTGAGTGGGGGGAGCGGGAGGCCCACAATGAGCAGTTCTTC.

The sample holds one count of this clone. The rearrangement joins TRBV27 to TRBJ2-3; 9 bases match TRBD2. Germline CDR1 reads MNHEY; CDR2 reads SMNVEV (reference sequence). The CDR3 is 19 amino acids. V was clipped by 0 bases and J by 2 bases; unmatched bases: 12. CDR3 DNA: TGTGCCAGCAGTTTATCCCCCTCTCCTCTAGCGGGGTCCACAGATACGCAGTATTTT. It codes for CASSLSPSPLAGSTDTQYF.

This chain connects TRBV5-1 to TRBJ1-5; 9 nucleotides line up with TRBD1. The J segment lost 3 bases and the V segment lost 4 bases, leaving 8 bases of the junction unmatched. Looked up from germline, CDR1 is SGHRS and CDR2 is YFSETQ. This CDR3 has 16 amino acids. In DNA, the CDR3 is TGCGCCAGCAGCGTGGGGGACAGGGAAGACAATCAGCCCCAGCATTTT. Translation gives CASSVGDREDNQPQHF. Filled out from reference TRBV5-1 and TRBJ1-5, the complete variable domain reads KAGVTQTPRYLIKTRGQQVTLSCSPISGHRSVSWYQQTPGQGLQFLFEYFSETQRNKGNFPGRFSGRQFSNSRSEMNVSTLELGDSALYLCASSVGDREDNQPQHFGDGTRLSIL.

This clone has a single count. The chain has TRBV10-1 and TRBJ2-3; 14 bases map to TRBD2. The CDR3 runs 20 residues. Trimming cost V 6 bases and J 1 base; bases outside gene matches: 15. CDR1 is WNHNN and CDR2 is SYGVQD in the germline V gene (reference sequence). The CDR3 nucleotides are TGCGCCAGCAGGTCGACAGTGGGACTAGCGGGAGTGGTTGGCACAGATACGCAGTATTTT. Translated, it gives CASRSTVGLAGVVGTDTQYF.

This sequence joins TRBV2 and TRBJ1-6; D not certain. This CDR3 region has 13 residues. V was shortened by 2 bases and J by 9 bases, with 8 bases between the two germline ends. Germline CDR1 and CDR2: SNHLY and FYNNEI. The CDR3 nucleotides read TGTGCCAGCAGTGAATCCCCAGGTTCACCCCTCCACTTT. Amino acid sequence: CASSESPGSPLHF. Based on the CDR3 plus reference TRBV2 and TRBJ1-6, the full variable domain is EPEVTQTPSHQVTQMGQEVILRCVPISNHLYFYWYRQILGQKVEFLVSFYNNEISEKSEIFDDQFSVERPDGSNFTLKIRSTKLEDSAMYFCASSESPGSPLHFGNGTRLTVT.